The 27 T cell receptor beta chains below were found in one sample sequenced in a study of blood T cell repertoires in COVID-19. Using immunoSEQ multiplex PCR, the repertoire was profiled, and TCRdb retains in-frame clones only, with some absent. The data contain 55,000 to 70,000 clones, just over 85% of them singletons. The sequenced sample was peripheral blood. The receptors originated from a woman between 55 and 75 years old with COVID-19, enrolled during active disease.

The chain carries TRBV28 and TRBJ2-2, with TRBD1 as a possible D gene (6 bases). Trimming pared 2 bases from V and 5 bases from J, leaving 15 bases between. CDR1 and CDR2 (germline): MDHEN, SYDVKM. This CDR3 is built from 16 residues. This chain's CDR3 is CASSLGHRVKTGELFF. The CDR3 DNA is TGTGCCAGCAGTTTAGGGCACAGGGTAAAGACCGGGGAGCTGTTTTTT.

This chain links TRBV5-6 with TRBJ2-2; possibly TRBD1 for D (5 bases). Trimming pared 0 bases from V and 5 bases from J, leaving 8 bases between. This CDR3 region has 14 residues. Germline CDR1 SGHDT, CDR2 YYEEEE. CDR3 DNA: TGTGCCAGCAGCTTGGGGGGCGCGACCGGGGAGCTGTTTTTT. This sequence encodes CASSLGGATGELFF.

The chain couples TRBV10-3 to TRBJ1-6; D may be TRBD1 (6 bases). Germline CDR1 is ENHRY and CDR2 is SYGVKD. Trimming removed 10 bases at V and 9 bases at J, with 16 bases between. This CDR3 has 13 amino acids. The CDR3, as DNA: TGTGCCACATGGGCGGGGGGCGCTTCACCCCTCCACTTT. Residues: CATWAGGASPLHF.

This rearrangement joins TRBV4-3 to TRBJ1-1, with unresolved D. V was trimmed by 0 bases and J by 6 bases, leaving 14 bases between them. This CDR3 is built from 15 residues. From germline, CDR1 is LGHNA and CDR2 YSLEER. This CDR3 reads CASSQEAAGWAEAFF. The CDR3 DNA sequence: TGCGCCAGCAGCCAAGAGGCTGCCGGGTGGGCTGAAGCTTTCTTT.

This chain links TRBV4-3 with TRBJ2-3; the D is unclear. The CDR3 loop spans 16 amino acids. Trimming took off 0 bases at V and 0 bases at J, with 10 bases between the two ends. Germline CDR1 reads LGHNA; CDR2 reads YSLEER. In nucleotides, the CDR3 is TGCGCCAGCAGCCAAGATTGGCAGTTTAGCACAGATACGCAGTATTTT. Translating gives CASSQDWQFSTDTQYF.

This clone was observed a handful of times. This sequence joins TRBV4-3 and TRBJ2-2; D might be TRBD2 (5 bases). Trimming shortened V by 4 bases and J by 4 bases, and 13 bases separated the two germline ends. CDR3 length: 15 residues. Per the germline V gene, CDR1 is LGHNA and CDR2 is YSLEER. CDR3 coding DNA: TGCGCCAGCAGCCCGAGCCCCGGGATCACCGGGGAGCTGTTTTTT. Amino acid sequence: CASSPSPGITGELFF.

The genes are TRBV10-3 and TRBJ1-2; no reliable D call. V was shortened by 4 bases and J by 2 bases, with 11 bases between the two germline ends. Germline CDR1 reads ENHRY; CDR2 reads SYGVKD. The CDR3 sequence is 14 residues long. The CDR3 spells CAISGSGSNYGYTF. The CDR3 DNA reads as TGTGCCATCAGTGGGTCGGGCAGCAACTATGGCTACACCTTC.

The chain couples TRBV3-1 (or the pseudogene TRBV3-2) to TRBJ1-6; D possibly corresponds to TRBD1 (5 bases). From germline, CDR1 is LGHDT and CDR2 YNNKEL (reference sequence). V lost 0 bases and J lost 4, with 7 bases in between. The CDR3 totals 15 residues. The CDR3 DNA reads TGTGCCAGCAGCCAAGATTCAGGGTATAATTCACCCCTCCACTTT. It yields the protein CASSQDSGYNSPLHF.

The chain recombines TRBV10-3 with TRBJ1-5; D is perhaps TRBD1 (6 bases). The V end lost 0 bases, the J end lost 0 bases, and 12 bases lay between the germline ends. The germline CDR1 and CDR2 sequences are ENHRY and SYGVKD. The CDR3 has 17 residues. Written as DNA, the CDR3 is TGTGCCATCAGTGAGTCCTCCGGGACACCTAGCAATCAGCCCCAGCATTTT. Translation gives CAISESSGTPSNQPQHF.

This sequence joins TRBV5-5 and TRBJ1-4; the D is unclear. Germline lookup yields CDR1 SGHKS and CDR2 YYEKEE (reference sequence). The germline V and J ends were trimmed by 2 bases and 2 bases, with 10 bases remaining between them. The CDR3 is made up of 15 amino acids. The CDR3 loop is CASSFGVITNEKLFF. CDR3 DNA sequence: TGTGCCAGCAGCTTCGGAGTTATCACTAATGAAAAACTGTTTTTT.

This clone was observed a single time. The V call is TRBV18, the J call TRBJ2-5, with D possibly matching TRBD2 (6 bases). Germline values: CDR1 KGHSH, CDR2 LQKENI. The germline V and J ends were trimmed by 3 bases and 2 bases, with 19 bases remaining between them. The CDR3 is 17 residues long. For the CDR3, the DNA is TGTGCCAGCTCACCCACCGTTCGGGCGGGGCCTCAAGAGACCCAGTACTTC. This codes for CASSPTVRAGPQETQYF. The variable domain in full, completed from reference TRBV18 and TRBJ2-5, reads NAGVMQNPRHLVRRRGQEARLRCSPMKGHSHVYWYRQLPEEGLKFMVYLQKENIIDESGMPKERFSAEFPKEGPSILRIQQVVRGDSAAYFCASSPTVRAGPQETQYFGPGTRLLVL.

The CDR3 is CATSRGRVWVNTEAFF. The DNA of the CDR3 is TGTGCCACCAGCAGGGGCAGGGTTTGGGTGAACACTGAAGCTTTCTTT. The V call is TRBV15, the J call TRBJ1-1; TRBD1 is a possible D gene (5 bases). CDR3 length: 16 residues. V gave up 3 bases and J gave up 0 bases, with 14 bases separating them. Germline CDR1 is LNHNV and CDR2 is YYDKDF (reference sequence). Complete variable domain (other parts from reference TRBV15 and TRBJ1-1): DAMVIQNPRYQVTQFGKPVTLSCSQTLNHNVMYWYQQKSSQAPKLLFHYYDKDFNNEADTPDNFQSRRPNTSFCFLDIRSPGLGDTAMYLCATSRGRVWVNTEAFFGQGTRLTVV.

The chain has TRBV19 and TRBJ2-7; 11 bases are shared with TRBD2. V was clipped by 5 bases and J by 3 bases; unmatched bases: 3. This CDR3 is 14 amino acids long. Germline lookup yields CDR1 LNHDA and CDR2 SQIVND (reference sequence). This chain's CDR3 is CASSGLAGGYEQYF. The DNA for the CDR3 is TGTGCCAGTAGTGGTCTAGCGGGAGGCTACGAGCAGTACTTC.

CDR3 nucleotides: TGTGCCAGCAGCAAAGACAGGAGCCCGAACGAGCAGTACTTC. This encodes CASSKDRSPNEQYF. The chain combines TRBV5-6 with TRBJ2-7; a weak D match, TRBD1 (6 bases). V was shortened by 4 bases and J by 5 bases, with 16 bases between the two germline ends. The germline CDR1 and CDR2 sequences are SGHDT and YYEEEE. There are 14 residues in the CDR3.

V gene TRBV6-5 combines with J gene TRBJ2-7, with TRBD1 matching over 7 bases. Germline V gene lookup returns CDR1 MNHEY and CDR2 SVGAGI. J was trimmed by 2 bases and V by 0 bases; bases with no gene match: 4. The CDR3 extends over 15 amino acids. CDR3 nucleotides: TGTGCCAGCAGTTACTCCTCGACAGGGCCCTACGAGCAGTACTTC. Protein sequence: CASSYSSTGPYEQYF.

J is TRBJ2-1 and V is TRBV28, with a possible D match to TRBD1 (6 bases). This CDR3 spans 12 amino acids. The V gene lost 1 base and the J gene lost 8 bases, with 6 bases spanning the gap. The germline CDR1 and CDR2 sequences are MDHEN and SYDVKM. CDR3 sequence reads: CASSLSGDEQFF. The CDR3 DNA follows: TGTGCCAGCAGTTTATCAGGGGATGAGCAGTTCTTC. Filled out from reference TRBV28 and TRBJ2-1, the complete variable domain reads DVKVTQSSRYLVKRTGEKVFLECVQDMDHENMFWYRQDPGLGLRLIYFSYDVKMKEKGDIPEGYSVSREKKERFSLILESASTNQTSMYLCASSLSGDEQFFGPGTRLTVL.

CDR3 DNA sequence: TGTGCCAGCAGCGTAGGACTAGCGGGAGACTACAATGAGCAGTTCTTC. This codes for CASSVGLAGDYNEQFF. The chain couples TRBV9 to TRBJ2-1, with 12 bases lining up with TRBD2. V gave up 0 bases and J gave up 3 bases; unmatched junction bases: 1. The CDR3 is 16 amino acids. Germline CDR1 reads SGDLS; CDR2 reads YYNGEE.

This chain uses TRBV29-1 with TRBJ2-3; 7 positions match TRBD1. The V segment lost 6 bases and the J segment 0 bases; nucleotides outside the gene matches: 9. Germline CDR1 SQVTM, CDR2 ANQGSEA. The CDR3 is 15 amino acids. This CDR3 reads CSVHRQGYSTDTQYF. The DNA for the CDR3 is TGCAGCGTACACAGACAGGGTTATAGCACAGATACGCAGTATTTT.

The CDR3 loop reads CASSWTSGSDEQFF. The CDR3 DNA reads as TGTGCCAGCAGCTGGACTAGCGGGAGCGATGAGCAGTTCTTC. This chain uses TRBV9 with TRBJ2-1, with 13 bases matching TRBD2. The CDR3 covers 14 residues. Trimming removed 4 bases from V and 8 bases from J; junction bases left unmatched: 3. Germline V lookup: CDR1 SGDLS, CDR2 YYNGEE.

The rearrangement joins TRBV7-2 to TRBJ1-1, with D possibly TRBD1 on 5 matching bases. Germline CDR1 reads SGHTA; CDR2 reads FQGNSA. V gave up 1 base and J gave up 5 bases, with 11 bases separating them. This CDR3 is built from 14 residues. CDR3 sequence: CASSLDQGWTEAFF. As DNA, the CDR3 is TGTGCCAGCAGCTTAGATCAGGGATGGACTGAAGCTTTCTTT. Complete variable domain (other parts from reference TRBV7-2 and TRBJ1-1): GAGVSQSPSNKVTEKGKDVELRCDPISGHTALYWYRQSLGQGLEFLIYFQGNSAPDKSGLPSDRFSAERTGGSVSTLTIQRTQQEDSAVYLCASSLDQGWTEAFFGQGTRLTVV.

The CDR3 sequence is CAISVGGGASPPPTDTQYF. The CDR3 DNA reads as TGTGCCATCAGCGTTGGAGGGGGGGCAAGTCCACCCCCCACAGATACGCAGTATTTT. The V and J genes are TRBV10-3 and TRBJ2-3, with D tentatively TRBD2 (7 bases). This CDR3 has 19 amino acids. V lost 6 bases to trimming and J lost 2 bases, with 27 bases between them. From germline, CDR1 is ENHRY and CDR2 SYGVKD.

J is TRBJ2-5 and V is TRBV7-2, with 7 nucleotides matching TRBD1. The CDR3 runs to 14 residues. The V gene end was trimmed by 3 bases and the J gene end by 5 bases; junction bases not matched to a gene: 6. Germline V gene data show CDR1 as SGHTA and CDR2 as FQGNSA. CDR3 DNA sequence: TGTGCCAGCAGCTTTCAACAGGGGCGGGAGACCCAGTACTTC. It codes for CASSFQQGRETQYF.

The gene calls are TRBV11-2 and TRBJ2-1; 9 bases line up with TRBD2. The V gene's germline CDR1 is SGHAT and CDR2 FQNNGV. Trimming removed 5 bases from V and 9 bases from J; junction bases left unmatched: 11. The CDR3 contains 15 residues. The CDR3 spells CASSRIAGGPGEQFF. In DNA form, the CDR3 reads TGTGCCAGCAGCCGGATCGCGGGAGGGCCGGGTGAGCAGTTCTTC.

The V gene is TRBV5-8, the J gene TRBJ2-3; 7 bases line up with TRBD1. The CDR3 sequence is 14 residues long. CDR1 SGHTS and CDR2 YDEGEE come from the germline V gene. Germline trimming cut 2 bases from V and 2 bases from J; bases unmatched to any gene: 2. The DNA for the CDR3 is TGTGCCAGCAGCTTTCAGGGGGTCACAGATACGCAGTATTTT. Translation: CASSFQGVTDTQYF.

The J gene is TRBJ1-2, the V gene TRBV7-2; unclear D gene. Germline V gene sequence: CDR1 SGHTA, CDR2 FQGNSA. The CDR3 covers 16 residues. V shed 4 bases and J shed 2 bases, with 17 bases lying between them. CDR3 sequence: CASSSALVAANYGYTF. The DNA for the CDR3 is TGTGCCAGCAGCTCCGCCCTAGTGGCGGCCAACTATGGCTACACCTTC.

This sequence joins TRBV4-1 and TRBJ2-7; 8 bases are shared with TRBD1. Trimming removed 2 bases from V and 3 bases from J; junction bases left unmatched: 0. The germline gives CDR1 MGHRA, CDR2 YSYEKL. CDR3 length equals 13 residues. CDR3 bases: TGCGCCAGCAGCCAAACAGGGGGCTACGAGCAGTACTTC. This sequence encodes CASSQTGGYEQYF.

This chain's CDR3 is CASSPRTGGLVNTEAFF. CDR3 coding DNA: TGCGCCAGCAGCCCTAGGACAGGAGGGTTGGTGAACACTGAAGCTTTCTTT. The chain carries TRBV5-1 and TRBJ1-1; 7 bases align to TRBD1. Germline V gives CDR1 SGHRS, CDR2 YFSETQ. The ends lost 4 bases at V and 0 bases at J; junction bases unmatched: 12. CDR3 length: 17 amino acids.